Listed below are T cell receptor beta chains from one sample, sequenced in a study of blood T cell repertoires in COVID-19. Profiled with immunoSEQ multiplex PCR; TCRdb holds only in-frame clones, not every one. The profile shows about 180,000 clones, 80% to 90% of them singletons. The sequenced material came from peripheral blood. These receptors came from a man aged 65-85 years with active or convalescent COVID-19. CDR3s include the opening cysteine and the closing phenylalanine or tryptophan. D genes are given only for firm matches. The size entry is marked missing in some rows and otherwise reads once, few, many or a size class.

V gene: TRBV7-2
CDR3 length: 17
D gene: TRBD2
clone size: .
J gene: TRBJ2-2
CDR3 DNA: TGTGCCAGCAGACTTCGAGCCGGGACTAGATCCACCGGGGAGCTGTTTTTT
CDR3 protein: CASRLRAGTRSTGELFF

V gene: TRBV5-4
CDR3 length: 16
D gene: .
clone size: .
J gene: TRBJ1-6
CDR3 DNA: TGTGCCAGCAGCTCGGAGTTCAGCTCCTATAATTCACCCCTCCACTTT
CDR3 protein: CASSSEFSSYNSPLHF

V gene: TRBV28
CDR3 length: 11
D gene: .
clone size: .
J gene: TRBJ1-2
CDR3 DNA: TGTGCCAGCACCTCAGGGTACGGCTACACCTTC
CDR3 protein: CASTSGYGYTF

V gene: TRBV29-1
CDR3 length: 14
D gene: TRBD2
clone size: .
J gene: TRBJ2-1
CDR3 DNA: TGCAGCGCCCGTCGGAGCGGGAGCTACAATGAGCAGTTCTTC
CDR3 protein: CSARRSGSYNEQFF

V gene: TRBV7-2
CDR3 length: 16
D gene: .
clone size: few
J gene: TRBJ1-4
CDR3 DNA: TGTGCCAGCAGTGGCGTGGCAAGAAGTGGCGGAGAAAAACTGTTTTTT
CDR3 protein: CASSGVARSGGEKLFF

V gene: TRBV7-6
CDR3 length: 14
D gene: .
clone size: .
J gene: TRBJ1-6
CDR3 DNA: TGTGCCAGCAGCTCCCGGGTCTATAATTCACCCCTCCACTTT
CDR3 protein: CASSSRVYNSPLHF

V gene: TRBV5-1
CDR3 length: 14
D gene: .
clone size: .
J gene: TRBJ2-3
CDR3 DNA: TGCGCCAGCAGCTTGGCCAGGGGTACAGATACGCAGTATTTT
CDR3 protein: CASSLARGTDTQYF

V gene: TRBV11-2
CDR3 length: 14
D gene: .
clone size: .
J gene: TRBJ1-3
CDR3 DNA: TGTGCCAGCAGCTTGACCCGAGCGGCAAACACCATATATTTT
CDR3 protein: CASSLTRAANTIYF

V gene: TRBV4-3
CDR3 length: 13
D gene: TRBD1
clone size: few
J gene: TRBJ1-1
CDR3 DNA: TGCGCCAGCAGCTGGACAGGGCGAACTGAAGCTTTCTTT
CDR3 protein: CASSWTGRTEAFF

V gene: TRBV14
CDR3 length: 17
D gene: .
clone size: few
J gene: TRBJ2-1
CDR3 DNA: TGTGCCAGCAGCCAAGCGGGACAGGGACCTCGGGGGGGTGAGCAGTTCTTC
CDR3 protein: CASSQAGQGPRGGEQFF

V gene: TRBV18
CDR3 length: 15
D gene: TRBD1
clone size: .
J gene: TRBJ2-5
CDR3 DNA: TGTGCCAGCTCACCACCGAGACAGGGGAAAGAGACCCAGTACTTC
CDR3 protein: CASSPPRQGKETQYF

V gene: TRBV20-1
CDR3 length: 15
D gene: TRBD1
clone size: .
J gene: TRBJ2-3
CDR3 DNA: TGCAGTGCTAGTCGTTCCAGGGGGAGTGCAGATACGCAGTATTTT
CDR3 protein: CSASRSRGSADTQYF

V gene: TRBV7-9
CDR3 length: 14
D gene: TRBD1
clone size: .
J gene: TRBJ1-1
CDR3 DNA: TGTGCCAGCAGCTTGACAGGGATTGGCACTGAAGCTTTCTTT
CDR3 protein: CASSLTGIGTEAFF

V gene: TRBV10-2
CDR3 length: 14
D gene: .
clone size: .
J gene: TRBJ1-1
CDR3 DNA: TGCGCCAGCAGTGAGTCGTTGGGAGGAACTGAAGCTTTCTTT
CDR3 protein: CASSESLGGTEAFF

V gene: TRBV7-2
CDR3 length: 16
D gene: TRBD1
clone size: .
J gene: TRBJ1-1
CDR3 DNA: TGTGCCAGCAGCTTCCAGACTCGGACAGGGGGCTTTGGAGCTTTCTTT
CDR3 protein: CASSFQTRTGGFGAFF

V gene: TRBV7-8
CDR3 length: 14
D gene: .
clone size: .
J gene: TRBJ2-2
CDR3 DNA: TGTGCCAGCAGCTCCTACAGGGTAGCCGGGGAGCTGTTTTTT
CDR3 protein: CASSSYRVAGELFF